This TCR beta chain was recorded in a study of cytomegalovirus exposure and HLA in healthy donors. Study information: Findings of an earlier analysis included under 140 million unique TCR beta sequences from about 180 million T cells. Study observations and caveats: It was likely that a cluster of highly shared sequence variants was a sequencing artifact. An Asian-associated ancestry cluster reportedly showed fewer N-insertions than the approximately 690-donor mean in a later analysis.

The PCR ran on 60 Vbeta and 13 Jbeta primers. Produced via immunoSEQ multiplex PCR; TCRdb's table is partial and in-frame only. The sample shows 200,000 to 250,000 clones, more than 65% of them seen only once. In its sample, this clone was seen once. The antigen is undetermined. The sample was PBMCs. The receptor comes from a man aged 18-30 years in good health and CMV-seronegative.

This CDR3 reads CASNEDSGSTDTQYF. CDR3 bases: TGCGCCAGCAATGAAGATAGCGGTAGCACAGATACGCAGTATTTT. V and J are TRBV5-1 and TRBJ2-3, with D maybe TRBD2 (6 bases). The V gene's germline CDR1 is SGHRS and CDR2 YFSETQ. The germline V and J ends were trimmed by 6 bases and 0 bases, with 14 bases remaining between them. There are 15 residues in the CDR3.